This T cell receptor beta chain was recovered during a study of shared clonotypes between healthy human individuals. Study-level findings and limits: On the whole, naive subsets had larger estimated richness than memory subsets had. Sequencing depth was a factor that was expected to affect clonotype sharing among donors.

Deep was the level used in running the assay. Each subset's genomic DNA was shared equally among a number of immunoSEQ plates. Assay: immunoSEQ multiplex PCR; the TCRdb copy retains only in-frame clones and omits some. The repertoire holds fewer than 1 million clones, with about 96% as singletons. The CDR3 totals 16 residues. CDR1 MGHRA and CDR2 YSYEKL come from the germline V gene. J lost 4 bases, V lost 0 bases, and 6 bases had no gene match. Comments on this clone: Antigen specificity is unknown.

CD45RO-negative CD8 cells positively selected for CCR7 made up the naive population, which excluded terminally differentiated effector memory CD45RA+ cells. This clonotype was obtained from a man aged 25 to 40 in good health. The chain combines TRBV4-1 with TRBJ2-1, with TRBD2 matching 7 bases. The sequenced sample was naive CD8+ T cells sorted from blood. This chain's CDR3 is CASSQDGEGWYNEQFF. For the CDR3, the DNA is TGCGCCAGCAGCCAAGATGGGGAGGGGTGGTACAATGAGCAGTTCTTC.